This T cell receptor beta chain derives from a study of cytomegalovirus exposure and HLA in healthy donors. Turning to this clone: Its specificity is unknown.

Whole-study results and caveats: In a later analysis, CMV-associated beta chains were mostly HLA-associated, it appeared. Among TCR beta chains of equal frequency, HLA-associated ones were more clonally expanded in a later analysis. Despite most TCR sequences being rare, some public TCRs occurred in many donors.

The junction had 4 bases not matched to a gene; V was cut back by 3 bases and J by 3 bases. Germline lookup yields CDR1 KGHSH and CDR2 LQKENI. This CDR3 has 14 amino acids. The primer mix had 60 Vbeta and 13 Jbeta primers. The method was immunoSEQ multiplex PCR; TCRdb's version includes in-frame clones alone and lacks a portion of them. Among 110,000 to 150,000 clones, around 85% were seen once, and the ten largest hold over 8.5%. This TCR was recovered from a woman between 45 and 65 years old in good health and CMV-seropositive. The rearrangement uses TRBV18 and TRBJ2-7; 8 bases match TRBD1. Source material: PBMCs. CDR3 sequence: CASSPGQDDYEQYF. CDR3 bases: TGTGCCAGCTCACCGGGACAGGATGACTACGAGCAGTACTTC.